These 26 T cell receptor beta chains originate from one sample sequenced in a study of T-cell memory formation after mild COVID-19. Using its own MiXCR run on the 5' RACE reads, TCRdb lists one record per CDR3 protein. The table shows 250,000 to 300,000 distinct CDR3 sequences, with about 15% occurring only once. The specimen sequenced was PBMCs or a T cell subset sorted from them (not recorded which). All receptors come from a man younger than 35 who had mild COVID-19 (a few samples of this study predate the infection). Cell type and time point are not known.

The rearrangement joins TRBV11-2 to TRBJ2-6; D gene ambiguous. The V gene's germline CDR1 is SGHAT and CDR2 FQNNGV. This CDR3 is 17 amino acids long. V was shortened by 1 base and J by 0 bases, with 10 bases between the two germline ends. The CDR3 DNA sequence: TGTGCCAGCAGCTTAGTCGGGTACTCCTCTGGGGCCAACGTCCTGACTTTC. Translated, it gives CASSLVGYSSGANVLTF.

A few counts support this clonotype. The gene calls are TRBV7-8 and TRBJ2-3; TRBD2 aligns across 13 bases. CDR1 and CDR2 from the germline V gene are SGHVS and FQNEAQ. This CDR3 is built from 16 residues. J gave up 4 bases and V 5 bases, and 6 bases lay outside the gene matches. CDR3 sequence: CASSRRGLAGPDTQYF. DNA for the CDR3: TGTGCCAGCAGCCGACGGGGACTAGCGGGACCAGATACGCAGTATTTT.

This rearrangement joins TRBV24-1 to TRBJ1-1; TRBD1 agrees at 9 bases. The CDR3 sequence is 13 residues long. Per germline, CDR1 KGHDR and CDR2 SFDVKD. The ends lost 10 bases at V and 2 bases at J; junction bases unmatched: 4. Here the CDR3 DNA reads TGTGCCACACGGGACAGGGCTAACACTGAAGCTTTCTTT. Residues: CATRDRANTEAFF.

Ten or more counts support this clonotype. The gene calls are TRBV6-5 and TRBJ1-3, with unresolved D. The CDR3 has 15 residues. V lost 2 bases and J lost 0, with 8 bases in between. Germline V lookup: CDR1 MNHEY, CDR2 SVGAGI. The CDR3 DNA follows: TGTGCCAGCAGTTACGACGGGAACTCTGGAAACACCATATATTTT. Its translation: CASSYDGNSGNTIYF.

The genes are TRBV6-6 and TRBJ2-1; D is uncertain. The CDR3 has 11 residues. The germline gives CDR1 MNHNY, CDR2 SVGAGI (reference sequence). The V and J ends lost 7 bases and 7 bases respectively, with 8 bases between them. CDR3 in DNA: TGTGCCAGCACCTACAGAAATGAGCAGTTCTTC. Amino acid sequence: CASTYRNEQFF.

This sequence joins TRBV6-6 and TRBJ1-2, with D hard to call. The V end lost 8 bases, the J end lost 5 bases, and 21 bases lay between the germline ends. The CDR3 runs to 15 residues. Germline loops: CDR1 MNHNY, CDR2 SVGAGI (reference sequence). Here the CDR3 reads CASLPRGFPGYGYTF. The DNA of the CDR3 is TGTGCCAGCCTTCCCCGCGGGTTCCCGGGATATGGCTACACCTTC.

This chain uses TRBV6-5 with TRBJ1-5; D is unresolved. Germline-derived CDR1 and CDR2 are MNHEY and SVGAGI. The CDR3 covers 14 residues. Trimming removed 5 bases at V and 0 bases at J, with 8 bases between. The CDR3 coding sequence is TGTGCCAGCAGTAAAGGGTTTAGCAATCAGCCCCAGCATTTT. This translates into CASSKGFSNQPQHF.

This clonotype was recorded a few times. The J gene is TRBJ2-5, the V gene TRBV6-5; D perhaps matches TRBD1 (7 bases). V lost 2 bases and J 7 bases, leaving 14 bases between the germline ends. Germline CDR1 is MNHEY and CDR2 is SVGAGI. This CDR3 is built from 14 residues. This CDR3 reads CASSYGQGGWTQYF. The CDR3 coding sequence is TGTGCCAGCAGTTACGGGCAGGGGGGATGGACCCAGTACTTC.

This clonotype has only a few counts. This chain uses TRBV7-9 with TRBJ1-2; no firm D call. V lost 1 base and J lost 5, with 17 bases in between. This CDR3 comprises 16 residues. Germline CDR1 SEHNR, CDR2 FQNEAQ (reference sequence). CDR3 sequence: CASSLEPNSGLYGYTF. CDR3 DNA sequence: TGTGCCAGCAGCTTAGAGCCTAACTCGGGCCTGTATGGCTACACCTTC.

This chain joins TRBV7-6 and TRBJ1-5, with 8 bases fitting TRBD1. Per germline, CDR1 SGHVS and CDR2 FNYEAQ. V lost 4 bases and J lost 3; bases outside the gene matches: 5. The CDR3 runs 15 residues. Written as DNA, the CDR3 is TGTGCCAGCAGCTCACGGACAGGGACCAATCAGCCCCAGCATTTT. Translating gives CASSSRTGTNQPQHF.

The V and J genes are TRBV11-2 and TRBJ2-5, with 9 bases lining up with TRBD1. Germline V gives CDR1 SGHAT, CDR2 FQNNGV. The ends lost 5 bases at V and 5 bases at J; junction bases unmatched: 12. The CDR3 is 16 residues long. Here the CDR3 DNA reads TGTGCCAGCAGCCCAAGAGGAACAGGGGGCCGGGAGACCCAGTACTTC. Its translation is CASSPRGTGGRETQYF.

Only a few counts were recorded for this clonotype. This chain connects TRBV3-1 to TRBJ2-7, with TRBD2 matching 8 bases. Trimming removed 3 bases from V and 4 bases from J; junction bases left unmatched: 5. Germline values: CDR1 LGHDT, CDR2 YNNKEL (reference sequence). The CDR3 is made up of 14 amino acids. The CDR3 region has the DNA TGTGCCAGCAGCCACGGTAGCGGGGTGTACGAGCAGTACTTC. Its translation: CASSHGSGVYEQYF.

This clonotype was found once. The gene calls are TRBV5-1 and TRBJ2-2; possibly TRBD1 for D (6 bases). Germline V gene sequence: CDR1 SGHRS, CDR2 YFSETQ. CDR3 length equals 14 residues. Trimming cost V 0 bases and J 6 bases, with 9 bases left between them. DNA for the CDR3: TGCGCCAGCAGCTTGGACAGGGTAGCCGGGGAGCTGTTTTTT. Translating it yields CASSLDRVAGELFF.

The chain recombines TRBV7-2 with TRBJ1-5; 9 nucleotides match TRBD1. The CDR3 sequence is 17 residues long. Germline V gene lookup returns CDR1 SGHTA and CDR2 FQGNSA. The V segment lost 5 bases and the J segment 5 bases; nucleotides outside the gene matches: 13. The CDR3 DNA is TGTGCCAGCAGCCCAACTATTCACCGGGACAGGGATCAGCCCCAGCATTTT. As protein: CASSPTIHRDRDQPQHF.

J is TRBJ2-2 and V is TRBV6-5; 13 bases match TRBD2. Germline V gene sequence: CDR1 MNHEY, CDR2 SVGAGI. This CDR3 is built from 15 residues. Trimming took 7 bases from V and 6 from J; bases not matched to a gene: 5. The CDR3 region has the DNA TGTGCCAGCATCGGACTAGCGGGGGAGTCCGGGGAGCTGTTTTTT. Amino acid sequence: CASIGLAGESGELFF.

This clonotype was counted between two and nine times. V and J are TRBV11-2 and TRBJ1-1, with D possibly being TRBD1 (5 bases). Germline CDR1 is SGHAT and CDR2 is FQNNGV. Trimming removed 4 bases at V and 6 bases at J, with 9 bases between. The CDR3 loop spans 12 amino acids. CDR3: CASSSDKSEAFF. CDR3 nucleotides: TGTGCCAGCAGCTCGGACAAGTCTGAAGCTTTCTTT.

The CDR3 nucleotides read TGCAGTGCTAGAGATCTAGCTGGGCCAGATACGCAGTATTTT. It is translated as CSARDLAGPDTQYF. The V gene is TRBV20-1, the J gene TRBJ2-3, with D maybe TRBD2 (5 bases). Germline loops: CDR1 DFQATT, CDR2 SNEGSKA (reference sequence). This CDR3 has 14 amino acids. V was clipped by 0 bases and J by 4 bases, with 11 bases between them.

In its sample, this clonotype was seen many times. J is TRBJ2-1 and V is TRBV4-3; D might be TRBD1 or TRBD2, each matching 5 bases. Trimming cost V 5 bases and J 2 bases, with 13 bases left between them. This CDR3 contains 15 residues. The germline V gene encodes CDR1 LGHNA and CDR2 YSLEER. The CDR3 bases are TGCGCCAGCAGCGTCAGGGTGGGGGCCTACAATGAGCAGTTCTTC. Amino acids: CASSVRVGAYNEQFF.

This clonotype was observed many times. The gene calls are TRBV9 and TRBJ2-3; D perhaps matches TRBD1 (6 bases). Trimming pared 0 bases from V and 4 bases from J, leaving 12 bases between. Germline-derived CDR1 and CDR2 are SGDLS and YYNGEE. The CDR3 extends over 15 amino acids. The CDR3 here is CASSVALGGPDTQYF. The CDR3 DNA sequence: TGTGCCAGCAGCGTAGCACTAGGGGGTCCAGATACGCAGTATTTT. The full variable domain, with the rest looked up from reference TRBV9 and TRBJ2-3, is DSGVTQTPKHLITATGQRVTLRCSPRSGDLSVYWYQQSLDQGLQFLIQYYNGEERAKGNILERFSAQQFPDLHSELNLSSLELGDSALYFCASSVALGGPDTQYFGPGTRLTVL.

The chain links TRBV6-1 to TRBJ2-5; 10 nucleotides match TRBD2. V lost 2 bases and J lost 5; bases outside the gene matches: 5. CDR1 MNHNS and CDR2 SASEGT come from the germline V gene. The CDR3 consists of 15 residues. In nucleotides, the CDR3 is TGTGCCAGCAGTGAACAGCGGGGGGGCGTCGAGACCCAGTACTTC. Its translation: CASSEQRGGVETQYF.

This clonotype was seen only a few times. The genes are TRBV6-5 and TRBJ2-2; D gene ambiguous. Germline CDR1 and CDR2: MNHEY and SVGAGI. This CDR3 has 13 amino acids. Trimming cost V 2 bases and J 3 bases, with 4 bases left between them. The CDR3 DNA reads TGTGCCAGCAGTTACGACTACACCGGGGAGCTGTTTTTT. This translates into CASSYDYTGELFF.

The rearrangement joins TRBV27 to TRBJ1-5; the match to TRBD1 covers 7 bases. The trim removed 5 bases at V and 4 bases at J, leaving 5 bases unmatched. The CDR3 contains 14 residues. From germline, CDR1 is MNHEY and CDR2 SMNVEV (reference sequence). CDR3 region: CASSTQGFNQPQHF. DNA for the CDR3: TGTGCCAGCAGTACACAGGGGTTTAATCAGCCCCAGCATTTT.

The rearrangement links TRBV5-6 to TRBJ2-7; perhaps D is TRBD1 or TRBD2 (5 bases each). The CDR3 is 14 amino acids. Per germline, CDR1 SGHDT and CDR2 YYEEEE. Trimming stripped 5 bases from V and 9 bases from J, with 21 bases between. The CDR3 loop is CASSHARDPSGQYF. As DNA, the CDR3 is TGTGCCAGCAGTCATGCACGGGACCCATCTGGGCAGTACTTC.

This clonotype has just a few counts. This rearrangement joins TRBV3-1 to TRBJ2-7; D might be TRBD1 or TRBD2, each matching 5 bases. From germline, CDR1 is LGHDT and CDR2 YNNKEL (reference sequence). The length of the CDR3 is 13 residues. Trimming shortened V by 4 bases and J by 6 bases, and 13 bases separated the two germline ends. The CDR3 loop reads CASSPGTGLEQYV. CDR3 nucleotides: TGTGCCAGCAGCCCGGGGACCGGCCTCGAGCAGTACGTC.

This clonotype was found many times. The gene calls are TRBV7-2 and TRBJ2-4; 12 bases are shared with TRBD2. The CDR3 totals 18 residues. Germline loops: CDR1 SGHTA, CDR2 FQGNSA. J gave up 1 base and V 4 bases, and 8 bases lay outside the gene matches. The chain's CDR3 is CASSYGLAGTQAKNIQYF. The CDR3 DNA reads TGTGCCAGCAGCTACGGACTAGCGGGAACACAGGCCAAAAACATTCAGTACTTC.

A few counts support this clonotype. The J gene is TRBJ2-7, the V gene TRBV4-1; 8 bases fit TRBD1. Germline V gene sequence: CDR1 MGHRA, CDR2 YSYEKL. The V segment lost 4 bases and the J segment 4 bases; nucleotides outside the gene matches: 6. This CDR3 region has 14 residues. CDR3 sequence (DNA): TGCGCCAGCAGCCGCGACAGGGGATCGTACGAGCAGTACGTC. Its translation: CASSRDRGSYEQYV.